Listed below are T cell receptor beta chains from one sample, sequenced in a study of CD8 T cells in Susac syndrome. TCRdb independently ran MiXCR on the immunoSEQ multiplex PCR reads; one entry per CDR3 protein. Seen here are some 120,000 distinct CDR3 sequences, about 93% observed once, and the top ten hold over 0.065%. Sequencing was performed on CD4+ T cells from PBMCs. The source of these receptors is a human donor in good health. CDR3s include the opening cysteine and the closing phenylalanine or tryptophan. The order of the fields is D gene, V gene, clone size, J gene, CDR3 protein, CDR3 DNA. A D gene is named only where the DNA matches it firmly. Size values are once, few and many counts, or a class for expanded clones, and some rows have none.

TRBD1	TRBV28	.	TRBJ2-7	CASSKTGRGGYEQYF	TGTGCCAGCAGCAAGACAGGGAGAGGAGGTTACGAGCAGTACTTC
.	TRBV29-1	.	TRBJ2-7	CSVKIGSYEQYF	TGCAGCGTTAAAATCGGCTCCTACGAGCAGTACTTC
.	TRBV18	.	TRBJ2-2	CASSRNSAGELFF	TGTGCCAGCTCACGTAATAGCGCCGGGGAGCTGTTTTTT
.	TRBV29-1	few	TRBJ2-7	CSVSSGSRHYEQYF	TGCAGCGTTTCCAGCGGGTCCCGGCACTACGAGCAGTACTTC
.	TRBV15	.	TRBJ2-1	CATSRTGAFSYNEQFF	TGTGCCACCAGCAGAACGGGCGCTTTTTCCTACAATGAGCAGTTCTTC
.	TRBV10-2	.	TRBJ2-7	CASRTSYEQYF	TGCGCCAGCAGAACTTCCTACGAGCAGTACTTC
.	TRBV5-1	.	TRBJ2-7	CASSLDPGAGYEQYF	TGCGCCAGCAGCTTGGACCCGGGGGCTGGATACGAGCAGTACTTC
.	TRBV15	.	TRBJ2-1	CATSGQRVNLEQFF	TGTGCCACCAGCGGACAGCGGGTCAATCTTGAGCAGTTCTTC
.	TRBV7-9	.	TRBJ2-1	CASSLLAPLGQFF	TGTGCCAGCAGCCTCCTAGCCCCCCTTGGGCAGTTCTTC
.	TRBV11-2	once	TRBJ1-1	CASSPGQNTEAFF	TGTGCCAGCAGCCCGGGACAGAACACTGAAGCTTTCTTT
.	TRBV18	.	TRBJ1-1	CASSSQGRLNTEAFF	TGTGCCAGCTCATCCCAAGGACGGTTGAACACTGAAGCTTTCTTT
.	TRBV6-1	.	TRBJ2-4	CASSDGGRRNIQYF	TGTGCCAGCAGTGACGGGGGGCGCAGAAACATTCAGTACTTC
.	TRBV7-2	.	TRBJ1-1	CASSLGRAARNTEAFF	TGTGCCAGCAGCCTAGGCCGGGCCGCGAGGAACACTGAAGCTTTCTTT
TRBD1	TRBV20-1	.	TRBJ2-7	CSAPRQGHYEQYF	TGCAGTGCTCCTAGACAGGGACACTACGAGCAGTACTTC
.	TRBV9	.	TRBJ1-1	CASSVSAMNTEAFF	TGTGCCAGCAGCGTATCCGCCATGAACACTGAAGCTTTCTTT
.	TRBV19	.	TRBJ2-3	CASSTRASGTDTQYF	TGTGCCAGTAGTACCAGGGCTAGCGGCACAGATACGCAGTATTTT
.	TRBV2	.	TRBJ2-1	CASSGRGRIYNEQFF	TGTGCCAGCAGTGGCCGAGGGCGGATCTACAATGAGCAGTTCTTC
TRBD2	TRBV10-3	.	TRBJ2-5	CAISGREGPQETQYF	TGTGCCATCAGTGGGAGGGAGGGACCTCAAGAGACCCAGTACTTC
.	TRBV5-6	.	TRBJ1-4	CASSLARGPATNEKLFF	TGTGCCAGCAGCTTGGCGAGGGGCCCTGCAACTAATGAAAAACTGTTTTTT
TRBD2	TRBV30	.	TRBJ2-1	CAWSGGLAGGREQFF	TGTGCCTGGAGTGGGGGACTAGCGGGAGGAAGGGAGCAGTTCTTC
.	TRBV29-1	once	TRBJ1-1	CSVVRRGTEAFF	TGCAGCGTTGTGAGGCGTGGGACTGAAGCTTTCTTT
TRBD2	TRBV20-1	.	TRBJ2-1	CSAQGLAGAREQFF	TGCAGTGCGCAGGGACTAGCGGGAGCCAGGGAGCAGTTCTTC
TRBD2	TRBV5-1	.	TRBJ2-5	CASSLTSGLTAQYF	TGCGCCAGCAGCCTCACTAGCGGCCTCACGGCCCAGTACTTC
.	TRBV27	once	TRBJ2-2	CASSSGQKLYTGELFF	TGTGCCAGCAGTTCAGGACAGAAACTTTACACCGGGGAGCTGTTTTTT
TRBD1	TRBV5-1	.	TRBJ2-3	CASSPGQGNYDTRYF	TGCGCCAGCAGCCCTGGACAGGGTAATTATGATACGCGGTATTTT
TRBD1	TRBV28	.	TRBJ1-1	CASSLQGASSEAFF	TGTGCCAGCAGTCTTCAGGGGGCCTCGAGTGAAGCTTTCTTT
.	TRBV1	.	TRBJ2-7	CTSSQPQRVAYEQYF	TGCACCAGCAGCCAACCGCAAAGGGTAGCCTACGAGCAGTACTTC
.	TRBV20-1	.	TRBJ1-5	CSAPDRQSNQPQHF	TGCAGTGCTCCCGACAGGCAGTCCAATCAGCCCCAGCATTTT
.	TRBV5-1	.	TRBJ2-1	CASSLAAHGKSEQFF	TGCGCCAGCAGCCTGGCCGCCCACGGGAAAAGTGAGCAGTTCTTC
.	TRBV11-2	.	TRBJ2-3	CASSLDYGDTQYF	TGTGCCAGCAGCTTAGATTACGGGGATACGCAGTATTTT
TRBD1	TRBV30	.	TRBJ1-5	CAWSLTSPGQGLGNQPQHF	TGTGCCTGGAGTCTAACCTCCCCGGGACAGGGATTGGGCAATCAGCCCCAGCATTTT
.	TRBV7-2	once	TRBJ2-3	CASSPGTSPFRDTQYF	TGTGCCAGCAGCCCCGGGACCAGTCCTTTCAGGGATACGCAGTATTTT
.	TRBV30	.	TRBJ2-7	CAWSGTVTYEQYF	TGTGCCTGGAGTGGGACAGTCACCTACGAGCAGTACTTC
.	TRBV12-3/TRBV12-4	.	TRBJ2-6	CASLRGIRTGPLSGANVLTF	TGTGCCAGCCTACGAGGAATACGGACGGGACCCCTCTCTGGGGCCAACGTCCTGACTTTC
TRBD1	TRBV27	once	TRBJ2-5	CASSSDRGMETQYF	TGTGCCAGCAGTTCGGACAGGGGGATGGAGACCCAGTACTTC
.	TRBV6-1	.	TRBJ2-7	CASRAAQVGSYEQYF	TGTGCCAGCAGGGCAGCCCAGGTCGGCTCCTACGAGCAGTACTTC
.	TRBV20-1	.	TRBJ2-7	CSASLVLVGGEQYF	TGCAGTGCTAGTTTGGTTCTAGTGGGTGGCGAGCAGTACTTC
.	TRBV6-5	.	TRBJ2-2	CASSSRTLNTGELFF	TGTGCCAGCAGTTCTCGGACGTTAAACACCGGGGAGCTGTTTTTT
.	TRBV2	.	TRBJ2-2	CASSEAGGANTGELFF	TGTGCCAGCAGTGAAGCGGGCGGGGCGAACACCGGGGAGCTGTTTTTT
TRBD1	TRBV2	.	TRBJ1-5	CASSDLTGGGNQPQHF	TGTGCCAGCAGTGACCTGACAGGGGGCGGCAATCAGCCCCAGCATTTT
.	TRBV20-1	once	TRBJ1-3	CSARPHGPGNTIYF	TGCAGTGCTAGACCTCACGGACCTGGAAACACCATATATTTT
.	TRBV7-9	.	TRBJ2-6	CASSSTASSGANVLTF	TGTGCCAGCAGCTCGACAGCTAGCTCTGGGGCCAACGTCCTGACTTTC
.	TRBV16	.	TRBJ1-5	CASSQSTINQPQHF	TGTGCCAGCAGCCAATCGACGATCAATCAGCCCCAGCATTTT
.	TRBV20-1	.	TRBJ2-1	CSARPSGFGSYNEQFF	TGCAGTGCTAGACCCAGCGGGTTTGGGTCCTACAATGAGCAGTTCTTC
.	TRBV12-5	.	TRBJ2-1	CASGSGNSYNEQFF	TGTGCTAGTGGTTCCGGGAACTCCTACAATGAGCAGTTCTTC
.	TRBV20-1	.	TRBJ1-5	CSAKRGIHGQPQHF	TGCAGTGCTAAAAGAGGCATACACGGTCAGCCCCAGCATTTT
.	TRBV6-2/TRBV6-3	.	TRBJ2-3	CASSSRTDTQYF	TGTGCCAGCAGTTCTCGGACAGATACGCAGTATTTT
TRBD1	TRBV20-1	.	TRBJ1-1	CSARVDWTGAFF	TGCAGTGCTAGAGTGGATTGGACAGGGGCTTTCTTT
TRBD2	TRBV5-1	.	TRBJ2-7	CASSLNAWASGSHEQYF	TGCGCCAGCAGCCTTAACGCCTGGGCTAGCGGGAGCCACGAGCAGTACTTC
.	TRBV9	.	TRBJ1-5	CASSVSDYQPQHF	TGTGCCAGCAGCGTATCGGATTACCAGCCCCAGCATTTT
.	TRBV10-3	.	TRBJ2-3	CAITQRLEGTDTQYF	TGTGCCATCACCCAACGGCTAGAAGGAACAGATACGCAGTATTTT
.	TRBV29-1	.	TRBJ1-1	CSVGENTEAFF	TGCAGCGTTGGTGAGAACACTGAAGCTTTCTTT
TRBD2	TRBV10-3	.	TRBJ2-1	CAISEVAGGRNNEQFF	TGTGCCATCAGTGAAGTTGCGGGAGGCAGAAACAATGAGCAGTTCTTC
.	TRBV25-1	.	TRBJ1-5	CASSPRVSNQPQHF	TGTGCCAGCAGTCCCAGGGTTAGCAATCAGCCCCAGCATTTT
TRBD1	TRBV2	.	TRBJ1-2	CASSDYRGYSNYGYTF	TGTGCCAGCAGTGACTACAGGGGGTATTCTAACTATGGCTACACCTTC
.	TRBV18	.	TRBJ1-2	CASSGPGIDYGYTF	TGTGCCAGCTCAGGTCCGGGGATCGACTATGGCTACACCTTC
.	TRBV12-3/TRBV12-4	.	TRBJ2-6	CASSHNSGANVLTF	TGTGCCAGCAGTCACAACTCTGGGGCCAACGTCCTGACTTTC
.	TRBV12-3/TRBV12-4	.	TRBJ2-5	CASSFAETQYF	TGTGCCAGCAGTTTCGCAGAGACCCAGTACTTC